These 21 T cell receptor beta chains came from one sample sequenced in a study of blood T cell repertoires in COVID-19. Sequencing was performed with immunoSEQ multiplex PCR; in TCRdb, only in-frame clones are kept and a portion is missing. Counted here are 150,000 to 200,000 clones, nearly 90% occurring once; the ten biggest clones make up about 0.59%. The sequenced sample was peripheral blood. The receptors originated from a man aged 50 or older with acute or convalescent COVID-19.

This sequence joins TRBV25-1 and TRBJ2-7, with a weak D call TRBD1 (6 bases). The germline V gene has CDR1 MGHDK and CDR2 SYGVNS. This CDR3 comprises 15 residues. V was pared by 5 bases and J by 0 bases, with 14 bases between. The CDR3 DNA is TGTGCCAGCAGTCCTAGACAGGCCAGCTCCTACGAGCAGTACTTC. Amino acids: CASSPRQASSYEQYF.

The V and J genes are TRBV7-8 and TRBJ2-2; 7 bases are shared with TRBD2. CDR1 is SGHVS, CDR2 FQNEAQ, per germline. With 4 bases clipped from V and 6 bases from J, the junction kept 14 bases outside the gene matches. The CDR3 loop spans 17 amino acids. CDR3 in amino acids: CASSSAGVRERPGELFF. CDR3 bases: TGTGCCAGCAGCTCTGCCGGGGTGCGGGAGAGACCCGGGGAGCTGTTTTTT.

The chain carries TRBV10-3 and TRBJ1-1; D perhaps matches TRBD1 (5 bases). CDR1 is ENHRY and CDR2 is SYGVKD in the germline V gene. This CDR3 contains 14 residues. Trimming cost V 2 bases and J 1 base, with 8 bases left between them. CDR3 sequence reads: CAISEGAGNTEAFF. Here the CDR3 DNA reads TGTGCCATCAGTGAGGGGGCTGGGAACACTGAAGCTTTCTTT.

The V call is TRBV2, the J call TRBJ1-5, with a tentative D call TRBD1 (5 bases). This CDR3 contains 12 residues. Germline CDR1 and CDR2: SNHLY and FYNNEI. The V gene lost 8 bases and the J gene lost 9 bases, with 14 bases spanning the gap. The CDR3 region is CASGEDQGPQHF. As DNA, the CDR3 is TGTGCCAGCGGGGAGGACCAGGGGCCCCAGCATTTT.

V is TRBV5-5 and J is TRBJ2-1, with TRBD2 identical over 9 bases. Germline-derived CDR1 and CDR2 are SGHKS and YYEKEE (reference sequence). V lost 4 bases to trimming and J lost 0 bases; unmatched junction nucleotides: 5. The CDR3 is 16 amino acids. The CDR3 DNA reads as TGTGCCAGCAGCCCCGGGACTAGCCGCTCCTACAATGAGCAGTTCTTC. Its translation is CASSPGTSRSYNEQFF.

Only one count was recorded for this clone. V is TRBV9 and J is TRBJ2-1; 8 bases are shared with TRBD2. From germline, CDR1 is SGDLS and CDR2 YYNGEE. With 0 bases clipped from V and 2 bases from J, the junction kept 10 bases outside the gene matches. The CDR3 contains 18 residues. The CDR3 DNA reads TGTGCCAGCAGCGTAGCTCGGGGGGGATCTGGCGCCTACAATGAGCAGTTCTTC. It yields the protein CASSVARGGSGAYNEQFF.

The J gene is TRBJ2-3, the V gene TRBV19; 10 positions agree with TRBD1. V was pared by 6 bases and J by 7 bases, with 13 bases of the junction left unmatched. Germline-derived CDR1 and CDR2 are LNHDA and SQIVND (reference sequence). The CDR3 has 16 residues. Written as DNA, the CDR3 is TGTGCCAGTAGAGTGTCCTCGGGACAGGGGAGGCATACGCAGTATTTT. It specifies CASRVSSGQGRHTQYF.

The V call is TRBV18, the J call TRBJ2-2; TRBD1 matches at 9 bases. The CDR3 sequence is 15 residues long. With 3 bases clipped from V and 6 bases from J, the junction kept 5 bases outside the gene matches. Germline-derived CDR1 and CDR2 are KGHSH and LQKENI. The CDR3 bases are TGTGCCAGCTCACCGGGACAGGGTTTGGCCGGGGAGCTGTTTTTT. Encoded protein: CASSPGQGLAGELFF.

The V gene is TRBV6-5, the J gene TRBJ2-7, with a weak D call TRBD2 (6 bases). Germline assignment: CDR1 MNHEY and CDR2 SVGAGI. This CDR3 has 14 residues. Trimming stripped 8 bases from V and 4 bases from J, with 18 bases between. CDR3 sequence: CASARTSPSYEQYF. CDR3 DNA sequence: TGTGCCAGCGCTAGAACTAGCCCCTCTTACGAGCAGTACTTC.

The chain combines TRBV5-1 with TRBJ2-1; D may be TRBD1 (6 bases). Trimming removed 2 bases at V and 2 bases at J, with 11 bases between. The CDR3 consists of 15 residues. Germline V CDR1 and CDR2: SGHRS, YFSETQ. The DNA for the CDR3 is TGCGCCAGCAGCTTTGGCAGGGGTCCCTACAATGAGCAGTTCTTC. This translates into CASSFGRGPYNEQFF. The variable domain in full, with the rest retrieved from reference TRBV5-1 and TRBJ2-1, is KAGVTQTPRYLIKTRGQQVTLSCSPISGHRSVSWYQQTPGQGLQFLFEYFSETQRNKGNFPGRFSGRQFSNSRSEMNVSTLELGDSALYLCASSFGRGPYNEQFFGPGTRLTVL.

V and J are TRBV20-1 and TRBJ1-1, with D possibly being TRBD1 (5 bases). The CDR3 sequence is 11 residues long. CDR1 and CDR2 from the germline V gene are DFQATT and SNEGSKA (reference sequence). Trimming took 1 base from V and 6 from J, leaving 6 bases between them. CDR3: CSARGGAEAFF. As DNA, the CDR3 is TGCAGTGCTAGAGGGGGCGCTGAAGCTTTCTTT.

The chain combines TRBV5-1 with TRBJ2-7; no firm D call. The length of the CDR3 is 15 residues. CDR1 is SGHRS, CDR2 YFSETQ, per germline. V was shortened by 0 bases and J by 4 bases, with 14 bases between the two germline ends. CDR3 in DNA: TGCGCCAGCAGCTTGGAGCCTACCATCCTTTACGAGCAGTACTTC. Protein product: CASSLEPTILYEQYF.

The rearrangement links TRBV5-4 to TRBJ1-1; perhaps TRBD1 as D (5 bases). This CDR3 has 12 amino acids. CDR1 is SGHNT, CDR2 YYREEE, per germline (reference sequence). Trimming cost V 4 bases and J 5 bases, with 9 bases left between them. CDR3 DNA sequence: TGTGCCAGCAGCGAAGGGGTTACTGAAGCTTTCTTT. Translation gives CASSEGVTEAFF.

The J gene is TRBJ2-7, the V gene TRBV7-6; 8 positions match TRBD2. The CDR3 totals 16 residues. Germline CDR1 reads SGHVS; CDR2 reads FNYEAQ. Losses at the gene ends were 3 bases for V and 3 bases for J; bases not matched to a gene: 10. CDR3 nucleotide sequence: TGTGCCAGCAGCTTGATCAGCGGGGGAAGCCTCTACGAGCAGTACTTC. As protein: CASSLISGGSLYEQYF.

This clone occurred once. V usage is TRBV24-1 and J usage is TRBJ1-5; D possibly corresponds to TRBD1 (5 bases). Trimming cost V 3 bases and J 6 bases, with 11 bases left between them. Germline lookup yields CDR1 KGHDR and CDR2 SFDVKD. The CDR3 extends over 14 amino acids. DNA of the CDR3: TGTGCCACCAGTGATGGGGGGACTAGTCAGCCCCAGCATTTT. Translating it yields CATSDGGTSQPQHF.

V is TRBV10-3 and J is TRBJ1-6; D is possibly TRBD1 (5 bases). Germline V gene data show CDR1 as ENHRY and CDR2 as SYGVKD. The CDR3 extends over 15 amino acids. V shed 4 bases and J shed 3 bases, with 10 bases lying between them. CDR3 sequence reads: CAISGGPDYNSPLHF. DNA of the CDR3: TGTGCCATCAGTGGGGGCCCCGACTATAATTCACCCCTCCACTTT.

This chain links TRBV7-3 with TRBJ2-3; TRBD2 matches at 9 bases. CDR1 SGHTA and CDR2 FQGTGA come from the germline V gene. V dropped 1 base and J dropped 0; count of bases not matched to a gene: 8. The CDR3 contains 18 residues. As DNA, the CDR3 is TGTGCCAGCAGCTTAAATCGACCTAGCGGGATTAGCACAGATACGCAGTATTTT. Its protein product is CASSLNRPSGISTDTQYF.

The V and J genes are TRBV2 and TRBJ1-6; 8 bases map to TRBD1. Germline CDR1 and CDR2: SNHLY and FYNNEI. The CDR3 runs 13 residues. The V segment lost 5 bases and the J segment 11 bases; nucleotides outside the gene matches: 5. In DNA, the CDR3 is TGTGCCAGCAGTTTGACAGGGGATCCACCCCTCCACTTT. It codes for CASSLTGDPPLHF.

V gene TRBV28 combines with J gene TRBJ2-6; 7 bases map to TRBD2. Trimming removed 8 bases from V and 2 bases from J; junction bases left unmatched: 3. Germline V gene sequence: CDR1 MDHEN, CDR2 SYDVKM. CDR3 size: 14 residues. The CDR3 nucleotides are TGTGCCAGCCTCCGGGGGGCTGGGGCCAACGTCCTGACTTTC. Translating gives CASLRGAGANVLTF.

V and J are TRBV11-2 and TRBJ2-7; tentative D call: TRBD2 (5 bases). In germline, CDR1 is SGHAT, CDR2 FQNNGV. V lost 3 bases and J lost 0, with 9 bases in between. The CDR3 contains 14 residues. CDR3 nucleotides: TGTGCCAGCAGCTTGAGCGGCCCCTCCTACGAGCAGTACTTC. This gives the protein CASSLSGPSYEQYF.

This chain links TRBV24-1 with TRBJ1-5; 8 bases map to TRBD1. Trimming cost V 4 bases and J 4 bases; bases outside gene matches: 8. Germline-derived CDR1 and CDR2 are KGHDR and SFDVKD. The CDR3 runs 16 residues. CDR3 sequence reads: CATSDPTGGLNQPQHF. The CDR3, as DNA: TGTGCCACCAGTGACCCCACAGGGGGACTAAATCAGCCCCAGCATTTT.